The entry below gives a single T cell receptor (beta chain) sequence along with its context. The target antigen is unknown. Unique molecular identifiers were present in the TCR beta cDNA libraries. TCRdb called the PCR reads again in MiXCR, with one record for every CDR3 protein. Among approximately 730,000 distinct CDR3 sequences listed, roughly 27% were seen once. The data were taken from a study of post-analysis software for immune sequencing data. Study findings and constraints: When compared against controls, multiple sclerosis patients showed significantly lower normalized Chao1 diversity.

The sequenced sample consisted of blood. This TCR was recovered from a girl under 18 with multiple sclerosis.

CDR3 DNA: TGTGCCAGCAGCCCCGTAGCGGATACGCAGTATTTT. Amino acid sequence: CASSPVADTQYF. The V call is TRBV6-2 or TRBV6-3, the J call TRBJ2-3; perhaps TRBD2 as D (5 bases). Germline CDR1 MNHEY, CDR2 SVGEGT. This CDR3 is built from 12 residues. With 6 bases removed from V and 6 bases from J, the gap between germline ends came to 10 bases.